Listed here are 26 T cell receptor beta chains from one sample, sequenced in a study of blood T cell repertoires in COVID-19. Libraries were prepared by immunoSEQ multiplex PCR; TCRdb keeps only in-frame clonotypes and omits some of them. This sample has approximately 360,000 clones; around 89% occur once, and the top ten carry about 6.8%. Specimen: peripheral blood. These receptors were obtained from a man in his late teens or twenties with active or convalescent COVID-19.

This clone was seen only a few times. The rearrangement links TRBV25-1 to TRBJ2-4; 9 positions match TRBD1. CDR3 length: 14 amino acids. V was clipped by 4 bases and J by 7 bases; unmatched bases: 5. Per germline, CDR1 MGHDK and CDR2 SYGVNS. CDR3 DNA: TGTGCCAGCAGTGGCAACAGGGGGCATAACATTCAGTACTTC. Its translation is CASSGNRGHNIQYF.

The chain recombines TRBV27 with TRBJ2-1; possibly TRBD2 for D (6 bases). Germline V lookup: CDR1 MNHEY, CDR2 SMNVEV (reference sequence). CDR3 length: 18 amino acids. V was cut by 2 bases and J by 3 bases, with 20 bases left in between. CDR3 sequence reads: CASSLSQGIGGVYNEQFF. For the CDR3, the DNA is TGTGCCAGCAGTTTAAGTCAGGGAATTGGAGGGGTCTACAATGAGCAGTTCTTC.

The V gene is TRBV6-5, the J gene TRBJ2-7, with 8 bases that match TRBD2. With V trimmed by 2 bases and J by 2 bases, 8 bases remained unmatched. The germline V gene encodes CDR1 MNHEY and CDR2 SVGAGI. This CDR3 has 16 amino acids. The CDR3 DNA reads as TGTGCCAGCAGTTACGGGGGCGGGAGGACAACCTACGAGCAGTACTTC. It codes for CASSYGGGRTTYEQYF.

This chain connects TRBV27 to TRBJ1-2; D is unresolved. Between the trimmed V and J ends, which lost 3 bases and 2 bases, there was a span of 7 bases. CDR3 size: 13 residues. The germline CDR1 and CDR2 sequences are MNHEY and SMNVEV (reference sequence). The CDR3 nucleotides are TGTGCCAGCAGTTTTTACCTAAACTATGGCTACACCTTC. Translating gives CASSFYLNYGYTF.

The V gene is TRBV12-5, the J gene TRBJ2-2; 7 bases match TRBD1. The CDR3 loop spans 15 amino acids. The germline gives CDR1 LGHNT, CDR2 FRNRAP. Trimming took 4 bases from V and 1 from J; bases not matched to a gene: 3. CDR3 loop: CASGSGQKNTGELFF. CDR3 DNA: TGTGCTAGTGGTTCGGGACAGAAGAACACCGGGGAGCTGTTTTTT.

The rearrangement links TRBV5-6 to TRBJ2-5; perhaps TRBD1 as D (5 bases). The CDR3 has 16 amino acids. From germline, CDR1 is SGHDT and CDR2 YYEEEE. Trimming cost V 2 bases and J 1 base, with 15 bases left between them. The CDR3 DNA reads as TGTGCCAGCAGCTTCTTTGGTGGGGCGTCCCAAGAGACCCAGTACTTC. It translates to CASSFFGGASQETQYF.

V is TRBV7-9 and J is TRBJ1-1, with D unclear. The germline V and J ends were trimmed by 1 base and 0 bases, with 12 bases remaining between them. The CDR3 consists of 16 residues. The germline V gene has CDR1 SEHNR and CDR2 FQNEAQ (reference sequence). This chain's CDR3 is CASSLDGQIMNTEAFF. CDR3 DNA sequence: TGTGCCAGCAGCTTAGATGGGCAGATAATGAACACTGAAGCTTTCTTT.

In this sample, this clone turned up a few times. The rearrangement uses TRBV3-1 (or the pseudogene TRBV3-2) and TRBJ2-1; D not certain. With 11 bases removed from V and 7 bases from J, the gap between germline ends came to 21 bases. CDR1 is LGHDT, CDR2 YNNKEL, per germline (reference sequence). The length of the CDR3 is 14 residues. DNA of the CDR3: TGTGCCTCCCAAGGCGCCACCCTCGGGAATGAGCAGTTCTTC. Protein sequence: CASQGATLGNEQFF.

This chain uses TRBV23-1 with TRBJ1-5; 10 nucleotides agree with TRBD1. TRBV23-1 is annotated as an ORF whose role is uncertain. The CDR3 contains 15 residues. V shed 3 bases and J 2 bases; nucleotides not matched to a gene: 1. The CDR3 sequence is CASSQGTGGNQPQHF. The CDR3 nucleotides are TGCGCCAGCAGTCAGGGGACAGGGGGCAATCAGCCCCAGCATTTT.

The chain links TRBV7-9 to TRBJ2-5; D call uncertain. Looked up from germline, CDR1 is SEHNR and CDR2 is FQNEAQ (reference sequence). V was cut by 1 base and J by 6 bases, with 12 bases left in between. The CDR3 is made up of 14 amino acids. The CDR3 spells CASSLDPGLKTQYF. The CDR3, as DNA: TGTGCCAGCAGCTTAGATCCGGGTTTAAAGACCCAGTACTTC.

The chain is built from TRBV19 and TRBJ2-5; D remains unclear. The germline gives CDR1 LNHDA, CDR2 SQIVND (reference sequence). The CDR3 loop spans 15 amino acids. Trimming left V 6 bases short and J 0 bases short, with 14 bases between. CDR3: CASRQSMMYQETQYF. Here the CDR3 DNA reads TGTGCCAGTAGACAATCGATGATGTACCAAGAGACCCAGTACTTC.

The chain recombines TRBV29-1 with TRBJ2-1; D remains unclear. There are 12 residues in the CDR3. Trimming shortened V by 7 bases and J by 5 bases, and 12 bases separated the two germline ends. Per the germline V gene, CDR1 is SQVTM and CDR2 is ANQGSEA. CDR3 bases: TGCAGCGGCAGTCGTAGCAACAATGAGCAGTTCTTC. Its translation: CSGSRSNNEQFF.

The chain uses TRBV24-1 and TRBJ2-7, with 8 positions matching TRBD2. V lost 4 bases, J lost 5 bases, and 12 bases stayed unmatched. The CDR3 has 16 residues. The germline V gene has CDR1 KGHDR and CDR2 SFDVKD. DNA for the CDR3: TGTGCCACCAGTGAACCAACCGGGACTAGTATCCACGAGCAGTACTTC. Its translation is CATSEPTGTSIHEQYF.

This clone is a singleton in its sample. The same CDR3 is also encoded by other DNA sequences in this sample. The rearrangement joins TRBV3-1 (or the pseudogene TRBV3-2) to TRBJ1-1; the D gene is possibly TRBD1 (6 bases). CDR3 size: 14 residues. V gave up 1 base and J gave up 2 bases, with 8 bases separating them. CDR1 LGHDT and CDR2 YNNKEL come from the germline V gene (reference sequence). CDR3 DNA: TGTGCCAGCAGCCAAGCAGGGGTTAACACTGAAGCTTTCTTT. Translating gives CASSQAGVNTEAFF.

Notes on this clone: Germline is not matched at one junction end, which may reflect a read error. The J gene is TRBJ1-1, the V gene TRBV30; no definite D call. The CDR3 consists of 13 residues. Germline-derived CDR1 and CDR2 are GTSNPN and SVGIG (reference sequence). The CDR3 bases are TGTGCCTGGAGTTTGCGGTCCGGCACTGGAGCTTTCTTT. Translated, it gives CAWSLRSGTGAFF.

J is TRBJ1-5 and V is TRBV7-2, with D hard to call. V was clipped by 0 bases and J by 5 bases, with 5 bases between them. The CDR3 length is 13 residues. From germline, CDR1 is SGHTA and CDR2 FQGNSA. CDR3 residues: CASSLALDQPQHF. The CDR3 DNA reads TGTGCCAGCAGCTTAGCCCTAGATCAGCCCCAGCATTTT. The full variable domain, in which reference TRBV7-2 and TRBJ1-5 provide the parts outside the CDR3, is GAGVSQSPSNKVTEKGKDVELRCDPISGHTALYWYRQSLGQGLEFLIYFQGNSAPDKSGLPSDRFSAERTGGSVSTLTIQRTQQEDSAVYLCASSLALDQPQHFGDGTRLSIL.

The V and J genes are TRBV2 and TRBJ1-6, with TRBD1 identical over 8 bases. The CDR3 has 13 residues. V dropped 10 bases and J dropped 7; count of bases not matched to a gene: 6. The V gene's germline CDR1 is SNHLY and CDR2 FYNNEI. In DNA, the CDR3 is TGTGCCATTGGACAGGGTGACAATTCACCCCTCCACTTT. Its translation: CAIGQGDNSPLHF.

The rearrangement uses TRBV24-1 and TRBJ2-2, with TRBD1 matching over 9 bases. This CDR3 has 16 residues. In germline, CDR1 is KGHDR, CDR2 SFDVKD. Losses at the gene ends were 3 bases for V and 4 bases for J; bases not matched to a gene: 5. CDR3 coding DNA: TGTGCCACCAGTGATCCCCGGGACAGGGTCACCGGGGAGCTGTTTTTT. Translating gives CATSDPRDRVTGELFF.

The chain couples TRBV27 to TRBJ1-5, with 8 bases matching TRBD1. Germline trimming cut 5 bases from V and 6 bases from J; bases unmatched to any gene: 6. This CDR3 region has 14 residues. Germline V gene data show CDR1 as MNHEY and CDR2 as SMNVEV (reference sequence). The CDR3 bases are TGTGCCAGCAGTCCCGGACAGGGCATTCAGCCCCAGCATTTT. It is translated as CASSPGQGIQPQHF.

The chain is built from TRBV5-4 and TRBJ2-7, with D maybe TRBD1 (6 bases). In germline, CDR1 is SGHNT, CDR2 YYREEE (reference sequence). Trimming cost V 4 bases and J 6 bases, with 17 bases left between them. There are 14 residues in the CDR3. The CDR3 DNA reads TGTGCCAGCAGCGCCAGGGATGGGGGCCTCGAGCAGTACTTC. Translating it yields CASSARDGGLEQYF.

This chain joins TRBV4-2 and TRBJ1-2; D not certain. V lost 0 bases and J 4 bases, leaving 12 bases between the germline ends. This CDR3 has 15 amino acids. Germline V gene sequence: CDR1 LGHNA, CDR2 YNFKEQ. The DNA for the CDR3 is TGTGCCAGCAGCCAAGAGGAAAACAGCCCCTATGGCTACACCTTC. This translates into CASSQEENSPYGYTF.

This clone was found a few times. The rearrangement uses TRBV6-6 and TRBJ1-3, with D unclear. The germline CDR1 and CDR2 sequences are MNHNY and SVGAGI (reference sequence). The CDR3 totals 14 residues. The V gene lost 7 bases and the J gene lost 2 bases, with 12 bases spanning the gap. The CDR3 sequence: CASTLSETGNTIYF. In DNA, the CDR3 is TGTGCCAGCACCCTCTCAGAAACTGGAAACACCATATATTTT.

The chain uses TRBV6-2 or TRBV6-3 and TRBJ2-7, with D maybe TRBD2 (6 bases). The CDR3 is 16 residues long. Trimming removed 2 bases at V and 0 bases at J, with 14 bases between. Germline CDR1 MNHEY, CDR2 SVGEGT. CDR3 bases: TGTGCCAGCAGTTACCACACGGGACTGAACTCCTACGAGCAGTACTTC. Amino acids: CASSYHTGLNSYEQYF.

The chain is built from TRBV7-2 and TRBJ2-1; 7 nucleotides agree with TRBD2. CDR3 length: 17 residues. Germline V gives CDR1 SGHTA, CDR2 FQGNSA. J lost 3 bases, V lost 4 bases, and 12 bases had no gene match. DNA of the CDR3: TGTGCCAGCAGCTCTAGCCGGGGGGAGGTTCTCTACAATGAGCAGTTCTTC. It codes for CASSSSRGEVLYNEQFF. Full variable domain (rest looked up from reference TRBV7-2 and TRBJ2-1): GAGVSQSPSNKVTEKGKDVELRCDPISGHTALYWYRQSLGQGLEFLIYFQGNSAPDKSGLPSDRFSAERTGGSVSTLTIQRTQQEDSAVYLCASSSSRGEVLYNEQFFGPGTRLTVL.

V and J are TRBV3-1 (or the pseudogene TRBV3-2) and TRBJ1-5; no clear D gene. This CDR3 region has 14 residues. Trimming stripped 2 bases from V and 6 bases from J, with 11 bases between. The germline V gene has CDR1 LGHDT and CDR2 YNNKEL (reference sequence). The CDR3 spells CASSQSGVSQPQHF. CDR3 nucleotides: TGTGCCAGCAGCCAAAGCGGGGTATCTCAGCCCCAGCATTTT.

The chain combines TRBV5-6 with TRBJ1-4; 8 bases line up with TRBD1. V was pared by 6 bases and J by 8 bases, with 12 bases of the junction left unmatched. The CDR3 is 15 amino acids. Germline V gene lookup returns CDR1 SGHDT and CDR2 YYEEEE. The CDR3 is CASTQRGQGEEKLFF. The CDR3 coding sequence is TGTGCCAGCACCCAGAGAGGACAGGGCGAGGAAAAACTGTTTTTT.